This is a list of T cell receptor beta chains from one sample in a study of T cell responses to AZD1222 COVID-19 vaccine. Sequencing used immunoSEQ multiplex PCR; TCRdb keeps in-frame clones, though not all of them. This sample carries some 120,000 clones, about 86% of them seen once, and the ten largest clones take approximately 12%. Sample: peripheral blood, taken on day 0 of AZD1222 vaccination. These receptors all stem from an adult in good health. The CDR3 runs from the conserved cysteine through the conserved F or W. A D gene is named only where the DNA matches it firmly.

v_call	d_call	j_call	cdr3_aa
TRBV19	.	TRBJ2-1	CASSPGTPHEQFF
TRBV7-2	.	TRBJ1-6	CATGVPTHESPLHF
TRBV28	.	TRBJ2-7	CASSPGEGDEQYF
TRBV5-1	.	TRBJ2-5	CASSFETEGKTQYF
TRBV20-1	TRBD1	TRBJ2-2	CSASGAGQGITGELFF
TRBV5-1	TRBD2	TRBJ2-5	CASSPGLGETQYF
TRBV18	.	TRBJ1-5	CASSPLPPPTNQPQHF
TRBV14	.	TRBJ2-1	CASSLSGLNEQFF
TRBV3-1/TRBV3-2	TRBD1	TRBJ2-1	CASSPPGQGSYNEQFF
TRBV3-1/TRBV3-2	.	TRBJ1-1	CASSQEDRF
TRBV10-1	.	TRBJ1-5	CASSVGAENQPQHF
TRBV28	.	TRBJ1-4	CASSFATNEKLFF
TRBV3-1/TRBV3-2	TRBD2	TRBJ2-3	CASSQNVAGVAGTDTQYF
TRBV5-1	.	TRBJ1-6	CASSDDTSPITSPLHF
TRBV6-2/TRBV6-3	.	TRBJ1-1	CASSSHPSNTEAFF
TRBV29-1	.	TRBJ2-5	CSVMGGRETQYF
TRBV20-1	TRBD1	TRBJ1-1	CSAAGTEAFF
TRBV11-2	TRBD2	TRBJ2-2	CASALVGAWTSADGELFF
TRBV7-2	TRBD2	TRBJ2-1	CASSLDGLAGEGREQFF
TRBV2	TRBD1	TRBJ1-2	CASSEGQGASIIYGYTF
TRBV5-4	TRBD1	TRBJ1-2	CASRGETGAGYGYTF
TRBV6-5	TRBD1	TRBJ1-4	CASSSTWTGGNEKLFF
TRBV5-5	.	TRBJ2-2	CASSVYRTGGNTGELFF
TRBV5-6	.	TRBJ2-5	CASRPSLWGLQETQYF
TRBV6-2/TRBV6-3	.	TRBJ1-1	CASSNSGWPEAFF
TRBV19	.	TRBJ2-4	CASSPPGIAKNIQYF
TRBV18	TRBD1	TRBJ2-3	CASSPDRATDTQYF
TRBV24-1	.	TRBJ1-2	CATSDSDPPGDGYTF
TRBV9	.	TRBJ1-2	CASSSRPGDGYTF
TRBV4-1	TRBD1	TRBJ1-4	CASSAQTDRPGEKLFF
TRBV10-3	.	TRBJ2-5	CAISDVTEETQYF
TRBV3-1/TRBV3-2	.	TRBJ2-7	CASSQDTLGYEQYF
TRBV27	TRBD1	TRBJ1-1	CASSFAGQGARSTEAFF
TRBV5-4	.	TRBJ1-2	CASSLEQGRNYGYTF
TRBV14	.	TRBJ2-7	CASSQFHEQYF
TRBV18	.	TRBJ1-3	CASSPPGGRYSGNTIYF
TRBV21-1	.	TRBJ2-2	CASNPEREGNGELFF
TRBV10-1	.	TRBJ1-1	CASRGVENTEAFF
TRBV27	TRBD2	TRBJ2-5	CASLTNRLIAGEVFETQYF
TRBV5-4	.	TRBJ1-1	CASSFSYTEAFF
TRBV7-2	TRBD1	TRBJ1-3	CASSLSQGAGNTIYF
TRBV7-2	TRBD2	TRBJ2-3	CASSPARGVGGTQYF
TRBV10-2	TRBD2	TRBJ2-1	CASSETASGSLYNEQFF
TRBV12-3/TRBV12-4	.	TRBJ1-2	CASSLGTTTGYTF
TRBV7-3	TRBD1	TRBJ2-5	CASSLRGQRETQYF
TRBV5-6	TRBD1	TRBJ2-2	CASSLRQGAGELFF
TRBV7-9	TRBD2	TRBJ2-5	CASSLLSGLAETQYF
TRBV5-4	TRBD1	TRBJ2-1	CASSSGTGNYNEQFF
TRBV3-1/TRBV3-2	TRBD1	TRBJ1-2	CASSQTGRRWGYTF
TRBV5-5	.	TRBJ1-3	CASSFEQTLTGNTIYF
TRBV10-3	TRBD1	TRBJ1-3	CATARQQGARGNTIYF
TRBV6-6	.	TRBJ2-5	CASSYSLGWQETQYF
TRBV5-1	.	TRBJ2-6	CASSLESSGANVLTF
TRBV29-1	.	TRBJ1-1	CSVATVGAEAFF
TRBV5-1	.	TRBJ2-3	CASSPGPSTDTQYF
TRBV12-3/TRBV12-4	.	TRBJ1-2	CASSGRYYGYTF
TRBV28	.	TRBJ1-2	CASSPGGRYGYTF
TRBV7-9	.	TRBJ2-7	CASSPTDSQIHEQYF
TRBV12-5	TRBD2	TRBJ2-1	CASGLRTSGRLNEQFF
TRBV29-1	TRBD2	TRBJ2-7	CSVERECVGGRSYDEQYF